This TCR beta chain was captured in a study of T-cell memory formation after mild COVID-19. 5'RACE primed from the constant segment yielded TCR alpha and TCR beta cDNA libraries bearing sample barcodes and UMIs. Via MiXCR, TCRdb re-called the 5' RACE reads, giving one row per CDR3 protein. The sample contains 150,000 to 200,000 distinct CDR3 sequences, approximately 16% of which appear only once. V lost 8 bases and J lost 5, with 16 bases in between. Germline values: CDR1 MDHEN, CDR2 SYDVKM. The CDR3 covers 13 residues. On this clonotype: Its cognate antigen is unknown.

General study results and limits: Contracting CD4+ clones were located mainly in CM and EM, and CD8+ clones in EMRA.

The sequenced sample was PBMCs or a T cell subset sorted from them (not recorded which). This sequence was found in an adult woman who had mild COVID-19 (a few samples of this study predate the infection). Cell type and time point are not known. The chain carries TRBV28 and TRBJ2-7, with D perhaps TRBD1 or TRBD2 (5 bases each). CDR3 residues: CASGMRGHHEQYF. DNA for the CDR3: TGTGCCAGCGGAATGAGGGGCCACCACGAGCAGTACTTC.